The 19 T cell receptor beta chains below were found in one sample sequenced in a study of blood T cells in healthy people across ages. Alongside a J-beta primer mix, a sample-barcoded 5' primer served in a second PCR lasting roughly 6 to 11 cycles. From the 5' RACE reads, TCRdb called clonotypes with MiXCR, one entry per CDR3 protein. The profile covers around 620,000 distinct CDR3 sequences, with approximately 30% appearing a single time and approximately 17% taken by the ten largest. Sequences were obtained from blood. These TCRs come from an older woman in good health.

The rearrangement links TRBV5-1 to TRBJ2-7, with 8 bases fitting TRBD2. J lost 4 bases, V lost 7 bases, and 13 bases had no gene match. This CDR3 is built from 15 residues. The germline V gene encodes CDR1 SGHRS and CDR2 YFSETQ. CDR3 in amino acids: CASGTGGGLFYEQYF. CDR3 nucleotides: TGCGCCAGCGGGACCGGGGGGGGCTTATTTTACGAGCAGTACTTC.

This rearrangement joins TRBV15 to TRBJ2-5; 9 bases match TRBD1. The end of the DNA is better explained by TRBJ2-1, so the J call may be wrong. Germline values: CDR1 LNHNV, CDR2 YYDKDF (reference sequence). The CDR3 contains 15 residues. The CDR3: CATSSRDRAFNEQFF. CDR3 in DNA: TGTGCCACCAGCTCTCGGGACAGGGCTTTCAATGAGCAGTTCTTC.

This clonotype has only a few counts. The gene calls are TRBV6-2 or TRBV6-3 and TRBJ2-5; possibly TRBD2 for D (6 bases). This CDR3 has 13 amino acids. Per the germline V gene, CDR1 is MNHEY and CDR2 is SVGEGT. The ends were cut back, 7 bases at V and 2 bases at J, with 11 bases in the middle. CDR3 sequence (DNA): TGTGCCAGCACTGCGGCGGGGCAAGAGACCCAGTACTTC. Encoded protein: CASTAAGQETQYF.

This clonotype has more than one count but fewer than ten. J is TRBJ1-1 and V is TRBV10-3; possible D gene TRBD1, 6 bases. The CDR3 runs to 13 residues. Germline V CDR1 and CDR2: ENHRY, SYGVKD. Trimming removed 10 bases at V and 10 bases at J, with 22 bases between. The CDR3 DNA is TGTGCCACCCTTGACCAGCAGGGGCTCGGAGCTTTCTTT. The encoded protein is CATLDQQGLGAFF.

This clonotype was detected a few times. The chain is built from TRBV11-3 and TRBJ2-1; D unclear. This CDR3 comprises 13 residues. Germline lookup yields CDR1 SGHNT and CDR2 YENEEA. V was trimmed by 3 bases and J by 2 bases, leaving 5 bases between them. The CDR3 here is CASSLRTYNEQFF. CDR3 in DNA: TGTGCCAGCAGCTTGCGTACCTACAATGAGCAGTTCTTC.

The chain couples TRBV29-1 to TRBJ2-4; 7 bases map to TRBD1. The CDR3 length is 13 residues. V gave up 8 bases and J gave up 7 bases; unmatched junction bases: 11. Germline CDR1 is SQVTM and CDR2 is ANQGSEA. DNA of the CDR3: TGCAGCTCATTGGATGACAGGGTTAACATTCAGTACTTC. This translates into CSSLDDRVNIQYF.

V gene TRBV4-3 combines with J gene TRBJ2-2, with D hard to call. Between the trimmed V and J ends, which lost 0 bases and 5 bases, there was a span of 13 bases. The length of the CDR3 is 16 residues. CDR1 and CDR2 (germline): LGHNA, YSLEER. The CDR3 DNA follows: TGCGCCAGCAGCCAAGATTCTCGATATCCGACCGGGGAGCTGTTTTTT. Its protein product is CASSQDSRYPTGELFF.

This clonotype was seen more than once but under ten times. The V gene is TRBV6-1, the J gene TRBJ2-5; weak D call: TRBD2 (5 bases). The J call may not be correct, given that the DNA end is closer to TRBJ2-1. The length of the CDR3 is 12 residues. Germline V CDR1 and CDR2: MNHNS, SASEGT. DNA of the CDR3: TGTGCCAGCAGTGGAGGGTACAATGAGCAGTTCTTC. Translating it yields CASSGGYNEQFF.

A few counts support this clonotype. CDR3 nucleotide sequence: TGCAGCGTTGAAGGGACCGGGACAGTGAACACCGGGGAGCTGTTTTTT. Translation: CSVEGTGTVNTGELFF. The chain employs TRBV29-1 and TRBJ2-2, with 7 bases fitting TRBD1. V dropped 1 base and J dropped 1; count of bases not matched to a gene: 6. From germline, CDR1 is SQVTM and CDR2 ANQGSEA. The CDR3 is 16 amino acids.

The chain links TRBV5-1 to TRBJ1-1, with 9 bases fitting TRBD1. There are 15 residues in the CDR3. V lost 4 bases, J lost 5 bases, and 9 bases stayed unmatched. Germline CDR1 and CDR2: SGHRS and YFSETQ. CDR3 sequence (DNA): TGCGCCAGCAGCCCTAGGACAGGGGACGGGACTGAAGCTTTCTTT. This sequence encodes CASSPRTGDGTEAFF.

This clonotype has more than one count but fewer than ten. This chain uses TRBV18 with TRBJ2-5; D may be TRBD2 (5 bases). There are 16 residues in the CDR3. Germline CDR1 reads KGHSH; CDR2 reads LQKENI. The V gene lost 0 bases and the J gene lost 3 bases, with 14 bases spanning the gap. CDR3 amino acids: CASSPPTRTPKETQYF. DNA of the CDR3: TGTGCCAGCTCACCACCTACGCGGACTCCTAAAGAGACCCAGTACTTC.

On this clonotype itself: The junction does not match germline at one end; this may be a read error. The chain couples TRBV3-1 to TRBJ2-1; D not certain. CDR1 and CDR2 from the germline V gene are LGHDT and YNNKEL (reference sequence). This CDR3 has 13 amino acids. CDR3 residues: CASSLKEFNEQFF. CDR3 nucleotides: TGCGCCAGCAGCCTAAAAGAGTTCAATGAGCAGTTCTTC.

The chain recombines TRBV7-2 with TRBJ2-5; no clear D gene. V lost 5 bases and J 2 bases, leaving 12 bases between the germline ends. CDR1 is SGHTA and CDR2 is FQGNSA in the germline V gene. This CDR3 has 14 residues. CDR3 amino acids: CASSPLSRQETQYF. The DNA of the CDR3 is TGTGCCAGCAGCCCCTTGTCCAGGCAAGAGACCCAGTACTTC.

V gene TRBV15 combines with J gene TRBJ2-5, with D possibly being TRBD1 or TRBD2 (5 bases each). The J call may be incorrect, as the DNA end agrees better with TRBJ2-7. This CDR3 contains 14 residues. From germline, CDR1 is LNHNV and CDR2 YYDKDF (reference sequence). CDR3 bases: TGTGCCACCAGCAGAGCGGGGACCTCCTACGAGCAGTACTTC. Its protein product is CATSRAGTSYEQYF.

This clonotype has more than one count but fewer than ten. V and J are TRBV6-5 and TRBJ1-4; 9 bases are a match to TRBD1. This CDR3 is built from 17 residues. Trimming at V came to 2 bases and at J to 8 bases, leaving 12 bases not matched to a gene. CDR1 and CDR2 (germline): MNHEY, SVGAGI. The CDR3 sequence: CASSYDFRDRVREKLFF. The CDR3 region has the DNA TGTGCCAGCAGTTACGACTTCCGGGACAGGGTACGGGAAAAACTGTTTTTT.

The CDR3 nucleotides read TGTGCCAGCAGTCGCCGGGTAGCGGGGGCCCAAGAGACCCAGTACTTC. Translated: CASSRRVAGAQETQYF. This rearrangement joins TRBV27 to TRBJ2-5, with TRBD2 matching over 9 bases. J lost 1 base, V lost 5 bases, and 8 bases had no gene match. Germline-derived CDR1 and CDR2 are MNHEY and SMNVEV (reference sequence). The CDR3 has 16 amino acids.

This clonotype was seen a few times. This chain connects TRBV20-1 to TRBJ2-3; D remains ambiguous. V was clipped by 7 bases and J by 9 bases, with 17 bases between them. Germline CDR1 is DFQATT and CDR2 is SNEGSKA (reference sequence). The CDR3 length is 12 residues. CDR3 in DNA: TGCAGTGGAAGCTCGTCAGGAGACACGCAGTATTTT. It codes for CSGSSSGDTQYF.

The V gene is TRBV7-2, the J gene TRBJ2-3; D gene unclear. The germline V gene has CDR1 SGHTA and CDR2 FQGNSA. The CDR3 runs to 17 residues. V lost 2 bases and J 0 bases, leaving 15 bases between the germline ends. CDR3 DNA sequence: TGTGCCAGCAGCTTAAAGTGGGCGGCCACTAGCACAGATACGCAGTATTTT. Translation: CASSLKWAATSTDTQYF.

This chain connects TRBV6-5 to TRBJ2-5; the match to TRBD2 covers 13 bases. The germline V gene has CDR1 MNHEY and CDR2 SVGAGI. The CDR3 loop spans 20 amino acids. V shed 2 bases, J shed 1 base, and the junction held 13 bases outside the gene matches. CDR3 nucleotides: TGTGCCAGCAGTTACCGGGCGGGGGGACTAGCGGGAAGCCTCCAAGAGACCCAGTACTTC. Translation gives CASSYRAGGLAGSLQETQYF.